This entry describes one TCR beta chain. Its antigen remains unknown. The data were obtained in a study of CD8 T cells in ankylosing spondylitis. General study points: Matched synovial fluid from ankylosing spondylitis patients was reported to be enriched for disease-linked clones.

MiXCR, applied by TCRdb to the 5' RACE reads, yields one record per CDR3 protein. Found here are 150,000 or so distinct CDR3 sequences, 15% to 20% of them singletons; the top ten hold about 7.8%. CDR1 is WSHSY, CDR2 SAAADI, per germline. This CDR3 region has 17 residues. Trimming took 6 bases from V and 0 from J; bases not matched to a gene: 9. The sequence was collected from a male donor with ankylosing spondylitis or in good health (not recorded which). Sequencing was done on a sample of blood, either unsorted or a sorted T cell fraction (not recorded which). The rearrangement uses TRBV10-2 and TRBJ2-1; 9 positions match TRBD2. CDR3 sequence (DNA): TGCGCCAGCAGCGGGACTAGCCCACAGAGCTCCTACAATGAGCAGTTCTTC. Translation gives CASSGTSPQSSYNEQFF.